This T cell receptor beta chain was sequenced for a study of blood T cell repertoires in COVID-19. The germline gives CDR1 MNHEY, CDR2 SVGAGI. V lost 8 bases, J lost 8 bases, and 11 bases lay in between. The CDR3 length is 11 residues. Generated by immunoSEQ multiplex PCR, the TCRdb table keeps only in-frame clones and is missing some. The repertoire holds around 200,000 clones, with over 70% as singletons. This receptor was taken from a man aged 50 or older with active or convalescent COVID-19. The chain links TRBV6-5 to TRBJ2-3; D uncertain. Sequences were obtained from peripheral blood. This CDR3 reads CASSRVGTQYF. In DNA form, the CDR3 reads TGTGCCAGCTCCCGGGTCGGTACGCAGTATTTT.